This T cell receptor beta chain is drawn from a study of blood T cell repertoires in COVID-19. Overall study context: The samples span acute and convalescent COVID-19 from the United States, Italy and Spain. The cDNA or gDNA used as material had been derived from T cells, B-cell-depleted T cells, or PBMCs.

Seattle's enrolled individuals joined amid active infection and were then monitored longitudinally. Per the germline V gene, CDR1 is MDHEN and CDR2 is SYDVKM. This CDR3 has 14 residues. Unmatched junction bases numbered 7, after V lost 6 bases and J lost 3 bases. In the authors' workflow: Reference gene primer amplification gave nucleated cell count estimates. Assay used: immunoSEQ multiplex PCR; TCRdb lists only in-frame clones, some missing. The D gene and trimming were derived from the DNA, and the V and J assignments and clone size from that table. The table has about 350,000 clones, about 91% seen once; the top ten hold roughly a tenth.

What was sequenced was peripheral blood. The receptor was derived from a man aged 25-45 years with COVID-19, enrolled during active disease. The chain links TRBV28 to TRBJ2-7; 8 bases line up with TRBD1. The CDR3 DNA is TGTGCCAGCAGCGATAGGACAGGGAACTACGAGCAGTACTTC. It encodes CASSDRTGNYEQYF. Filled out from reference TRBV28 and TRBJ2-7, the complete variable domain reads DVKVTQSSRYLVKRTGEKVFLECVQDMDHENMFWYRQDPGLGLRLIYFSYDVKMKEKGDIPEGYSVSREKKERFSLILESASTNQTSMYLCASSDRTGNYEQYFGPGTRLTVT.